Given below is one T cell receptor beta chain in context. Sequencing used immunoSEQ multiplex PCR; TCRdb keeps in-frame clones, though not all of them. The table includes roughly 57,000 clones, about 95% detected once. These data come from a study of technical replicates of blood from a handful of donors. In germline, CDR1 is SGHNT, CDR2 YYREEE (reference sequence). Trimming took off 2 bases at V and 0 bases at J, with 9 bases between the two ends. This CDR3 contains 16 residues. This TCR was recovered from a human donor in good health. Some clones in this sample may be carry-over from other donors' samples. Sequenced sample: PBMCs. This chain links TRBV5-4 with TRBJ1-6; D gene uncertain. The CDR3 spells CASSFGPSSYNSPLHF. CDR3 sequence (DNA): TGTGCCAGCAGCTTTGGTCCGAGCTCCTATAATTCACCCCTCCACTTT.